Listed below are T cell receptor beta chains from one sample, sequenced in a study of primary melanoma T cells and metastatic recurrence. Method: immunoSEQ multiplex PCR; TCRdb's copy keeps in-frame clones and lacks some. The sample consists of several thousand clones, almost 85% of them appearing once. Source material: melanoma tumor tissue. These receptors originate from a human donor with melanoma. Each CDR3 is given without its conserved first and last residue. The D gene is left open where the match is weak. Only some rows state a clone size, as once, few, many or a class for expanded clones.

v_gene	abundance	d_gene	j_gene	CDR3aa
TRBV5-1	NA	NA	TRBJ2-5	ASSLPDSGSTYQETQY
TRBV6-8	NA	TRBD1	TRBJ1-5	ASSPGTGHGNQPQH
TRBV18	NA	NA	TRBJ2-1	ASSPSGVGGQF
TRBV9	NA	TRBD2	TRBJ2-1	ASSLMGGSSYNEQF
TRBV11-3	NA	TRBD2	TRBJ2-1	ASSAPLAGLDNEQF
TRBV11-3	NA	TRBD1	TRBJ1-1	ASSKRKTGLNTEAF
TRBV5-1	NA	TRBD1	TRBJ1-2	ASSLGPQGDTGYT
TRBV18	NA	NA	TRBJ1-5	ASSPELFSNQPQH
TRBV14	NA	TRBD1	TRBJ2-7	ASSQRQGAVYEQY
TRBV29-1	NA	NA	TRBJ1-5	SVGRDYNQPQH
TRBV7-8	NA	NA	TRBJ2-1	ASSAILGNEQF
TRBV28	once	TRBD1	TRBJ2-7	ASSLGDRVAQY
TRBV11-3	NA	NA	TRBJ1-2	ASSLAAAGNYGYT
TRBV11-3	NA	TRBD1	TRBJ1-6	ASRPRGQGWSPLH
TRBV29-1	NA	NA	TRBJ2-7	SVGDRSYEQY
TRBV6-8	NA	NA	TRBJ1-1	ASSYSGGGTEAF
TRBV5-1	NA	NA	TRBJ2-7	ASSFGPREGEQY